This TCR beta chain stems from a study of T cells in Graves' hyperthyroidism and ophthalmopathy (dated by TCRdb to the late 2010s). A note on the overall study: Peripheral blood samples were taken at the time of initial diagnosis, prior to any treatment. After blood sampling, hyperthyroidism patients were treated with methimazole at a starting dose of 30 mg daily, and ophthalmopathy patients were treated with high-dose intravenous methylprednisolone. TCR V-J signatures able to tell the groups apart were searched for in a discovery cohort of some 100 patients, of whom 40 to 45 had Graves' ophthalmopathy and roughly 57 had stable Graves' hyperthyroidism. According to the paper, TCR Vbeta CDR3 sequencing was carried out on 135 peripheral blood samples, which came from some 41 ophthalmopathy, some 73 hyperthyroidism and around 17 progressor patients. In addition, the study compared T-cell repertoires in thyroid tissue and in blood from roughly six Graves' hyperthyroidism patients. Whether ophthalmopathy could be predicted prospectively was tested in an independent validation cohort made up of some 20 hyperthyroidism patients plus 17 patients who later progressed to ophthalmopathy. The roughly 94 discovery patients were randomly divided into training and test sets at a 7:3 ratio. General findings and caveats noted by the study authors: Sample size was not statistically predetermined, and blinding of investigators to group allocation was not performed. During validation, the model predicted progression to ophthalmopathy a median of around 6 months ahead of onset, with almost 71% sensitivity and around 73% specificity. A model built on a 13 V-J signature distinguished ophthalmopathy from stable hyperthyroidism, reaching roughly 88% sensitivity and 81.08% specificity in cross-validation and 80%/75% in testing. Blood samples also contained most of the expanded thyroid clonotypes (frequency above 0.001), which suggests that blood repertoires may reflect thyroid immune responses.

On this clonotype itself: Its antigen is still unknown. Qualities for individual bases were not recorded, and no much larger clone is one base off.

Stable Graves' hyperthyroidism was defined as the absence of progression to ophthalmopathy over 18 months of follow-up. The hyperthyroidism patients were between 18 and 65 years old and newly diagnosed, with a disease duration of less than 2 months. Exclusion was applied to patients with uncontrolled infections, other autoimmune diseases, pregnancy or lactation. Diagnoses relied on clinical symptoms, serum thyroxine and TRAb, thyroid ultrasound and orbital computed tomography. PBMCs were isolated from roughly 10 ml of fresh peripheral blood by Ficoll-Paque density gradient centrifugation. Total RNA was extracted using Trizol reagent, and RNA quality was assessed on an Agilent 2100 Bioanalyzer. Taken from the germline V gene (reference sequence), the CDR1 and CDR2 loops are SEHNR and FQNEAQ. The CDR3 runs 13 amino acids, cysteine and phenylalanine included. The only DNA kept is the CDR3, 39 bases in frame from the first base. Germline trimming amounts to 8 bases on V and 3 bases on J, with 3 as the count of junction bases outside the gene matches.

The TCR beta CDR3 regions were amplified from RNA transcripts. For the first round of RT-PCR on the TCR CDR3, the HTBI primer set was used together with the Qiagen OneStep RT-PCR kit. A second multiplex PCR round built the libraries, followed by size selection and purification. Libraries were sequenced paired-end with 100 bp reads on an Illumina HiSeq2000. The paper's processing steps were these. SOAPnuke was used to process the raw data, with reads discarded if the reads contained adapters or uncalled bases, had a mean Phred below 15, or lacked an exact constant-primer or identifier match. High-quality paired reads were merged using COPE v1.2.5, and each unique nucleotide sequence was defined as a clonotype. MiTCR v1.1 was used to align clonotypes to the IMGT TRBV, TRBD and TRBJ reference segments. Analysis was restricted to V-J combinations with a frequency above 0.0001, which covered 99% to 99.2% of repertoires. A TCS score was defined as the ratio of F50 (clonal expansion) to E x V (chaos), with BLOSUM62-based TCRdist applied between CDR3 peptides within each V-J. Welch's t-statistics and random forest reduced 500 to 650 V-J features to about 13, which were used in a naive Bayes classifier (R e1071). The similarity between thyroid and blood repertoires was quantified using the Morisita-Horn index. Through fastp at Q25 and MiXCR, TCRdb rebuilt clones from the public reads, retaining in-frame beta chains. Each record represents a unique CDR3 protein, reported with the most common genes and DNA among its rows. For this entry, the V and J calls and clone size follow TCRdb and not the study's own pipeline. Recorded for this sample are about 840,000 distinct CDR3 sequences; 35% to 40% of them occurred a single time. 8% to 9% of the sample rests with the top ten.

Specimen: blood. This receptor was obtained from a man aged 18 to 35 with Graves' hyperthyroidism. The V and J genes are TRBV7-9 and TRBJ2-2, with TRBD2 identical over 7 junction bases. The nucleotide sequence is TGTGCCAGCTCCACTAGCGACACCGGGGAGCTGTTTTTT. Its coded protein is CASSTSDTGELFF.